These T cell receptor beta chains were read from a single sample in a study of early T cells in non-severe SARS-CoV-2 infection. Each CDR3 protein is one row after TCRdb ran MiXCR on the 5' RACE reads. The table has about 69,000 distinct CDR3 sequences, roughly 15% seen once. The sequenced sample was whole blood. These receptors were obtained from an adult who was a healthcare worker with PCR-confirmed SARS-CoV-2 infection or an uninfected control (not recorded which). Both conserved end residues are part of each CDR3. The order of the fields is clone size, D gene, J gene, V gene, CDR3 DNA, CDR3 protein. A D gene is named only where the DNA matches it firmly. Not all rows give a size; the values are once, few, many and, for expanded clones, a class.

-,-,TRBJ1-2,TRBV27,TGTGCCAGCAGTTTTGGTGGTAGCTATGGCTACACCTTC,CASSFGGSYGYTF
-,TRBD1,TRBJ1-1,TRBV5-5,TGTGCCAGCAGCTTGGAGGACAGGGTCCCTGAAGCTTTCTTT,CASSLEDRVPEAFF
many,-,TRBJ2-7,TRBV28,TGTGCCAGCAGTTTGTCTGGCCAGGGCGTCGACGAGCAGTACTTC,CASSLSGQGVDEQYF
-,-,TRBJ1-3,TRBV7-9,TGTGCCAGCAGCTCGTCCGCAGATGGAAACACCATATATTTT,CASSSSADGNTIYF
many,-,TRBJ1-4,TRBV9,TGTGCCAGCAGCGTAGGAGCGGGAGGGTCCCGAGAAAAACTGTTTTTT,CASSVGAGGSREKLFF
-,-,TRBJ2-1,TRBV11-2,TGTGCCAGCAGCTTAGATCGCGCGGCTAGCGTAGCGTTCTTC,CASSLDRAASVAFF
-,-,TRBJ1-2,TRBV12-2,TGTGCAAGTAGTGCGGATGGGGTTAGGGCACAAGCTAACTATGGCTACACCTTC,CASSADGVRAQANYGYTF
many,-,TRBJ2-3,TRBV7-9,TGTGCCAGCAGCGGAGGAGGGGCTTGGGATACGCAGTATTTT,CASSGGGAWDTQYF
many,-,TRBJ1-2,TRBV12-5,TGTGCCGCGGGACGGGACTATGGCTACACCTTC,CAAGRDYGYTF
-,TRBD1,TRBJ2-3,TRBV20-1,TGCAGTGCTCTACCCTTGAACAGGGGTGCAGATACGCAGTATTTT,CSALPLNRGADTQYF
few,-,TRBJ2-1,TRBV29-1,TGCAGCGTTGAAGACGCAGGATCTAGCGCCTACAATGAGCAGTTCTTC,CSVEDAGSSAYNEQFF
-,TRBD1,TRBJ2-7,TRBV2,TGTGCCAGCAGAGCCTCCGGGACAGGGGGCTACGAGCAGTACTTC,CASRASGTGGYEQYF
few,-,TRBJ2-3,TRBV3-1,TGTGCCAGCAGCCGAGAAGGAGATACGCAGTATTTT,CASSREGDTQYF
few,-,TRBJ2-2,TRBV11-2,TGTGCCAGCAGCTCTTACACGAACACCGGGGAGCTGTTTTTT,CASSSYTNTGELFF
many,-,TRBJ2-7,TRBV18,TGTGCCAGCTCACCAAGAGGGGGGGCTTCGGGTGAGCAGTACTTC,CASSPRGGASGEQYF
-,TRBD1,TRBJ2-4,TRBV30,TGTGCCTACCAGACAGGGGATAACATTCAGTACTTC,CAYQTGDNIQYF
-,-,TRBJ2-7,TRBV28,TGTGCCAGCCGGACGGGGCTAGTTCCGTACGAGCAGTACTTC,CASRTGLVPYEQYF
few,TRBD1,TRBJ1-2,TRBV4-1,TGCGCCAGCAGCCAAACAGGGGGTTTTGGCTACACCTTC,CASSQTGGFGYTF
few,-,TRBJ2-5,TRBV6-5,TGTGCCAGCAGACGCTTGACGGGGGAGACCCAGTACTTC,CASRRLTGETQYF
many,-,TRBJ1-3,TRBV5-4,TGTGCCAGCAGTCCCGACGGCTACTCTGGAAACACCATATATTTT,CASSPDGYSGNTIYF
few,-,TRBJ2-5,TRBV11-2,TGTGCCAGCAGCCCCAATTGGGAGACCCAGTACTTC,CASSPNWETQYF
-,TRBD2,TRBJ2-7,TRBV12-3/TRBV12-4,TGTGCCAGCAGTCTTAGCGGGACTAACGGCGAGCAGTACTTC,CASSLSGTNGEQYF